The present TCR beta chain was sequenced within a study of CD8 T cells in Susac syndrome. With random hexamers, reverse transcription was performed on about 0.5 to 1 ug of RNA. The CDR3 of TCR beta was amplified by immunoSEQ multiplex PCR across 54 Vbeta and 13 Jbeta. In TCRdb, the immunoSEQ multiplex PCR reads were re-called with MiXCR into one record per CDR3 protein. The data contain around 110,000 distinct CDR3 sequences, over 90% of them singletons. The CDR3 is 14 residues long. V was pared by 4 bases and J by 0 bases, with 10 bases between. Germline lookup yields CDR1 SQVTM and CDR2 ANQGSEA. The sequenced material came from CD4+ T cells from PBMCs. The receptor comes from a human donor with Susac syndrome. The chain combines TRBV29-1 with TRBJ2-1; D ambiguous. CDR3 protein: CSVVNHASYNEQFF. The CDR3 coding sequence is TGCAGCGTTGTCAATCACGCCTCCTACAATGAGCAGTTCTTC.